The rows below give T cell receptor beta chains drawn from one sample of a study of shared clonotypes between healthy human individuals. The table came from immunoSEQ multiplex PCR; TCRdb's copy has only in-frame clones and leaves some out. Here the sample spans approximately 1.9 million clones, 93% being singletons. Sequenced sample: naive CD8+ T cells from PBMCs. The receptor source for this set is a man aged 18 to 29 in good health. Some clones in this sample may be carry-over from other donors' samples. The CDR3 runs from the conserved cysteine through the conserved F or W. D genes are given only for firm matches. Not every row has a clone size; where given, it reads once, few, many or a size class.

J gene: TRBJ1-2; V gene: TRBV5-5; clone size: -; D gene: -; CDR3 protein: CASSLRREYGYTF; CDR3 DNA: TGTGCCAGCAGCTTGAGGAGGGAGTACGGCTACACCTTC
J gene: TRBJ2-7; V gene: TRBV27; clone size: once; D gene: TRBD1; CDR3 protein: CASSGFGRGWSEQYF; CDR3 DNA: TGTGCCAGCAGTGGGTTTGGCAGGGGGTGGAGCGAGCAGTACTTC
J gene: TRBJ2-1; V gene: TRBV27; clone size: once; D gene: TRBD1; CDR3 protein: CASRTDRGLYNEQFF; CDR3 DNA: TGTGCCAGCAGGACCGACAGGGGGCTCTACAATGAGCAGTTCTTC
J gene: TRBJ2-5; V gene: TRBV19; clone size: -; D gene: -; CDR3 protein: CASSFGTLVETQYF; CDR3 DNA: TGTGCCAGTAGTTTTGGGACACTGGTTGAGACCCAGTACTTC
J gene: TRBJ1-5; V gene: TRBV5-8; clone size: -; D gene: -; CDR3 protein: CASSLQGIHQPQHF; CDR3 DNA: TGTGCCAGCAGCTTGCAAGGTATCCATCAGCCCCAGCATTTT
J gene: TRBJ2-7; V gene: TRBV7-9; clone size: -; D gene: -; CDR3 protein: CASSLGRREQYF; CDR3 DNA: TGTGCCAGCAGCTTAGGGAGACGGGAGCAGTACTTC
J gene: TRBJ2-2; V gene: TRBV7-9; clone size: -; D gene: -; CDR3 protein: CASSRFEQRGSGELFF; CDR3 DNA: TGTGCCAGCAGCCGATTCGAACAAAGGGGCAGCGGGGAGCTGTTTTTT
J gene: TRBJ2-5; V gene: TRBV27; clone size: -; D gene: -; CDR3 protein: CASSFTGSQETQYF; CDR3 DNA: TGTGCCAGCAGTTTCACAGGGTCTCAAGAGACCCAGTACTTC
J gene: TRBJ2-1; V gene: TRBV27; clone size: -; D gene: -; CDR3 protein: CASSLTVNNEQFF; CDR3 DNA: TGTGCCAGCAGTTTGACGGTTAACAATGAGCAGTTCTTC
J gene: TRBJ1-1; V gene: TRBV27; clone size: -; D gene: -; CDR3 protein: CASSLWGSGTEAFF; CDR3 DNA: TGTGCCAGCAGTTTATGGGGTTCCGGGACTGAAGCTTTCTTT
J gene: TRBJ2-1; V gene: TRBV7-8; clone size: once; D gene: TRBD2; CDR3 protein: CASSALSGRAINEQFF; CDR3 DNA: TGTGCCAGCAGCGCCCTTAGCGGGAGGGCCATCAATGAGCAGTTCTTC
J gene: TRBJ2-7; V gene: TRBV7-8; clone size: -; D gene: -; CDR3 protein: CASSPTDTYEQYF; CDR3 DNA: TGTGCCAGCAGCCCCACTGACACCTACGAGCAGTACTTC
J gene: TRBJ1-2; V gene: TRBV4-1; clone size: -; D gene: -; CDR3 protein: CASSQVGGGAYGYTF; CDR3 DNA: TGCGCCAGCAGCCAAGTGGGCGGGGGAGCCTATGGCTACACCTTC
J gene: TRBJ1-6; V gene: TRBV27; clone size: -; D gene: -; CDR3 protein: CASSRLGEDSPLHF; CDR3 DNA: TGTGCCAGCAGTCGACTTGGGGAGGATTCACCCCTCCACTTT
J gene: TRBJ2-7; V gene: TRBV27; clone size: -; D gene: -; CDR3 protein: CASSDGVSYYEQYF; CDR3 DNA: TGTGCCAGCAGTGATGGGGTCAGCTACTACGAGCAGTACTTC
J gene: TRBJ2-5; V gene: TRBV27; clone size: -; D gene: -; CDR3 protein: CASSVGGYQETQYF; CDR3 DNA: TGTGCCAGCAGCGTTGGAGGGTACCAAGAGACCCAGTACTTC
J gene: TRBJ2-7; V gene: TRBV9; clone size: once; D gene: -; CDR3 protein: CASSARAGTALYEQYF; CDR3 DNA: TGTGCCAGCAGCGCCCGGGCCGGGACCGCCTTATACGAGCAGTACTTC
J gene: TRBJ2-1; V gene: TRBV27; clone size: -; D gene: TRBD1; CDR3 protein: CASSFTGEYNEQFF; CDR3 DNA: TGTGCCAGCAGTTTTACAGGGGAGTACAATGAGCAGTTCTTC
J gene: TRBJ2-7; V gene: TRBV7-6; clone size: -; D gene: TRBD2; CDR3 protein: CASSLTSGRVYEQYF; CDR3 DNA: TGTGCCAGCAGCCTCACTAGCGGGAGAGTCTACGAGCAGTACTTC
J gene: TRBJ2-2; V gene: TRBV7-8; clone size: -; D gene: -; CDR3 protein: CATAVKYTGELFF; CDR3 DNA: TGTGCCACGGCGGTGAAATACACCGGGGAGCTGTTTTTT
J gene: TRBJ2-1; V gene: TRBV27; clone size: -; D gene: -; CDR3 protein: CASSLGGSSYNEQFF; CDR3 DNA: TGTGCCAGCAGTTTGGGGGGTAGCTCCTACAATGAGCAGTTCTTC
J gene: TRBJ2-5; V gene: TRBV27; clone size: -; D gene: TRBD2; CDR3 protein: CASKGRETRQETQYF; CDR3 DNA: TGTGCCAGCAAGGGGCGGGAGACCCGCCAAGAGACCCAGTACTTC
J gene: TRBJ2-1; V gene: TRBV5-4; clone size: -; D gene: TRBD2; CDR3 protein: CASSLAGGRAYNEQFF; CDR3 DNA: TGTGCCAGCAGCTTGGCAGGCGGGAGGGCCTACAATGAGCAGTTCTTC
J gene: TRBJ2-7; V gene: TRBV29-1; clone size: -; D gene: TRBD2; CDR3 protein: CSVERTSGYEQYF; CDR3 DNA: TGCAGCGTTGAGCGGACTAGCGGCTACGAGCAGTACTTC
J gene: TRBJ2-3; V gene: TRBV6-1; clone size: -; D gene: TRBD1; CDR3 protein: CASSVTGADTQYF; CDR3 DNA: TGTGCCAGCAGCGTTACAGGGGCAGATACGCAGTATTTT
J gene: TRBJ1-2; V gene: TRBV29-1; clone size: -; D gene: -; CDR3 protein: CSSRGSDYGYTF; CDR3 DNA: TGCAGCTCTAGGGGATCCGACTATGGCTACACCTTC
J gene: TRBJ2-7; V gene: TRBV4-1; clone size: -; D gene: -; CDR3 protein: CASSQGALGYEQYF; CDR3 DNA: TGCGCCAGCAGCCAAGGTGCCCTCGGGTACGAGCAGTACTTC
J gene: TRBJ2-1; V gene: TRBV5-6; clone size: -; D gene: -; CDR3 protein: CASSLGRVSYNEQFF; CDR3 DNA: TGTGCCAGCAGCTTGGGGCGGGTCTCCTACAATGAGCAGTTCTTC
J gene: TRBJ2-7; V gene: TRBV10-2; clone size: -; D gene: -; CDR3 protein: CASSARSIYGQYF; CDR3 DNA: TGCGCCAGCAGTGCACGTTCGATCTACGGGCAGTACTTC
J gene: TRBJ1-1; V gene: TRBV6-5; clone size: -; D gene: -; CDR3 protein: CASTKGGMNTEAFF; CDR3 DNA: TGTGCCAGCACCAAGGGGGGGATGAACACTGAAGCTTTCTTT
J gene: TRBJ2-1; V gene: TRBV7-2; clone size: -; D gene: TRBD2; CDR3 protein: CASSLVGGSGSYNEQFF; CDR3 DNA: TGTGCCAGCAGCTTAGTGGGCGGGAGTGGATCCTACAATGAGCAGTTCTTC
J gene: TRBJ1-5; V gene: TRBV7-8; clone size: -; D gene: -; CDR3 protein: CASSNDGGFSNQPQHF; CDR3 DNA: TGTGCCAGCAGCAACGACGGGGGGTTTAGCAATCAGCCCCAGCATTTT
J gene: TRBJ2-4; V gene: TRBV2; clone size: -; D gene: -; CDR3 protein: CASSERSWRDMAKNIQYF; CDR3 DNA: TGTGCCAGCAGTGAGCGAAGCTGGAGAGATATGGCCAAAAACATTCAGTACTTC
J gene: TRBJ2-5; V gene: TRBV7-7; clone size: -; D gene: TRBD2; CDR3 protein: CASSLRTSGRRETQYF; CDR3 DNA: TGTGCCAGCAGCTTACGAACTAGCGGACGGCGAGAGACCCAGTACTTC
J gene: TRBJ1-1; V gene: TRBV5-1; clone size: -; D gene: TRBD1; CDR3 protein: CASSDSGGGTEAFF; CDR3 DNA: TGCGCCAGCAGCGATTCAGGGGGCGGCACTGAAGCTTTCTTT
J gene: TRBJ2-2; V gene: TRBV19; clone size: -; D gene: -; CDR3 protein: CASSSREVNTGELFF; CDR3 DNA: TGTGCCAGTAGTTCCAGGGAAGTGAACACCGGGGAGCTGTTTTTT
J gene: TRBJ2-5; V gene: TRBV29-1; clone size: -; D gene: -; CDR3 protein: CSVVGGHPTQGETQYF; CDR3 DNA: TGCAGCGTTGTGGGGGGCCATCCCACTCAGGGAGAGACCCAGTACTTC
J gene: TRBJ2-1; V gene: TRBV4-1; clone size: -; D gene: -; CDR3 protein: CASSPRGFAYNEQFF; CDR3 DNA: TGCGCCAGCAGCCCAAGGGGGTTTGCCTACAATGAGCAGTTCTTC
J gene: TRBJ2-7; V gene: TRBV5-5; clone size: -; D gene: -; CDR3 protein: CASSLGWRDSYEQYF; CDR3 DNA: TGTGCCAGCAGCTTGGGGTGGCGGGACTCCTACGAGCAGTACTTC
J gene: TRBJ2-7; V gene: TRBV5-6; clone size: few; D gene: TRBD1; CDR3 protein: CASSFGQGSYEQYF; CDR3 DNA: TGTGCCAGCAGCTTCGGACAGGGCTCCTACGAGCAGTACTTC